There are a few counts of the clone carrying this T cell receptor beta chain. The antigen remains unidentified. The sample belongs to a study of T-cell reconstitution after alpha-beta-depleted transplantation in children. The germline V gene encodes CDR1 SQVTM and CDR2 ANQGSEA. Trimming removed 3 bases at V and 9 bases at J, with 9 bases between. The CDR3 runs 11 residues. The library targeted TCRbeta and was prepared with unique molecular identifiers. TCRdb analysed the PCR reads with MiXCR anew, one entry per CDR3 protein. Altogether a few hundred thousand distinct CDR3 sequences are present, about a quarter being singletons, with the ten largest covering approximately 33%. Study results and limitations: By one year post-transplant, T-cell counts and diversity largely arose from T cells that were newly produced. Elevated TCRbeta diversity at day 60 was traced, in some patients, to surviving recipient T cells and thymic progenitors. About two months after transplant, alpha-beta T cells reportedly came from several hundred expanded graft clones.

The source material was PBMCs, sampled before TCRalphabeta/CD19-depleted stem cell transplant. This chain links TRBV29-1 with TRBJ2-1; D remains unclear. This receptor was obtained from a boy under three years old with Wiskott-Aldrich syndrome, due to receive a stem cell transplant. CDR3 region: CSVDFIGEQFF. CDR3 sequence (DNA): TGCAGCGTTGATTTCATCGGTGAGCAGTTCTTC.